The 15 T cell receptor beta chains in this list originate from one sample, sequenced in a study of CXCR3-negative and CXCR3-positive naive CD8 T cells. TRB cDNA was prepared as libraries by UMI-labeled 5' RACE. Reprocessing the 5' RACE reads, TCRdb reports a single entry for every CDR3 protein and omits DNA. This sample contains approximately 4,900 distinct CDR3 sequences. Material for sequencing was naive CXCR3- CD8+ T cells from blood. Indicated subset: CD45RO-CCR7+CD27+CD95- naive CD8+ T cells lacking CXCR3 (TNR3-). These receptors were taken from a human donor in good health. Some clones in this sample may be carry-over from other donors' samples.

The genes are TRBV12-3 or TRBV12-4 and TRBJ1-1; TCRdb's D gene call, TRBD1, goes unchecked for lack of DNA. The CDR3 spans 15 residues. The chain's CDR3 is CASSLGGAGWTEAFF.

V usage is TRBV11-1 and J usage is TRBJ1-4; TCRdb reports TRBD1, a call that lacks DNA to check it against. CDR3 length: 15 residues. The germline V gene encodes CDR1 SGHAT and CDR2 FQDESV (reference sequence). CDR3 sequence reads: CANLGQTATNEKLFF.

The chain employs TRBV4-1 and TRBJ2-1; the TRBD2 assignment by TCRdb is unverifiable without DNA. The CDR3 contains 16 residues. Germline CDR1 is MGHRA and CDR2 is YSYEKL. The CDR3 here is CASSQLAGGPYNEQFF.

This clonotype counts as medium-sized by frequency. The J gene is TRBJ1-5, the V gene TRBV13. The germline V gene encodes CDR1 PRHDT and CDR2 FYEKMQ (reference sequence). The CDR3 loop spans 15 amino acids. The CDR3 is CASSLGPARNQPQHF.

The chain employs TRBV7-6 and TRBJ2-2; TCRdb returns TRBD2, unconfirmable since there is no DNA. The CDR3 is made up of 14 amino acids. The germline gives CDR1 SGHVS, CDR2 FNYEAQ. The CDR3 loop reads CASSFSPVAGELFF.

The genes are TRBV2 and TRBJ1-4. Germline V lookup: CDR1 SNHLY, CDR2 FYNNEI. The length of the CDR3 is 12 residues. The CDR3 loop is CASSVKREKLFF.

Judged by frequency, this clonotype is medium-sized. V gene TRBV29-1 combines with J gene TRBJ1-1; TCRdb's assignment of TRBD1 cannot be checked, as there is no DNA. The CDR3 consists of 12 residues. Germline V gene sequence: CDR1 SQVTM, CDR2 ANQGSEA. Here the CDR3 reads CSVPLTGRAAFF.

According to its frequency, this clonotype is medium-sized (0.01 to 0.1%). The chain combines TRBV29-1 with TRBJ2-7; with no DNA, the TCRdb D assignment of TRBD1 cannot be verified. Per germline, CDR1 SQVTM and CDR2 ANQGSEA. The CDR3 has 12 residues. The CDR3 sequence: CSPGQGAYEQYF.

Frequency places this clonotype as medium-sized. The chain links TRBV12-3 or TRBV12-4 to TRBJ1-1. The CDR3 extends over 12 amino acids. The CDR3 reads CASRLVGLEAFF.

This chain joins TRBV3-1 and TRBJ1-1; TCRdb designates TRBD1, a call that cannot be tested without DNA. Germline V CDR1 and CDR2: LGHDT, YNNKEL (reference sequence). The CDR3 has 16 residues. This CDR3 reads CASSYDRVMGDTEAFF.

V gene TRBV6-2 or TRBV6-3 combines with J gene TRBJ2-7; lacking DNA, the TRBD1 call made by TCRdb goes unchecked. Per germline, CDR1 MNHEY and CDR2 SVGEGT. The CDR3 spans 13 residues. The CDR3 spells CASSAAGGYEKYF.

The chain's CDR3 is CASSLRIVGQGQNEQFF. This chain connects TRBV4-1 to TRBJ2-1; without DNA, the TCRdb call of TRBD1 cannot be checked. The germline CDR1 and CDR2 sequences are MGHRA and YSYEKL. The CDR3 covers 17 residues.

V gene TRBV29-1 combines with J gene TRBJ2-1; TCRdb's D call of TRBD2 is untestable without DNA. CDR3 length: 14 residues. CDR1 is SQVTM, CDR2 ANQGSEA, per germline. CDR3 amino acids: CSVARAGLYNEQFF.

Frequency places this clonotype as medium-sized. This chain links TRBV6-5 with TRBJ1-3. The CDR3 sequence is 15 residues long. The germline V gene has CDR1 MNHEY and CDR2 SVGAGI. CDR3 sequence: CASSYSGEPGNTIYF.

The genes are TRBV10-3 and TRBJ2-3; as DNA is missing, the TRBD1 call by TCRdb cannot be tested. This CDR3 is built from 14 residues. The germline V gene has CDR1 ENHRY and CDR2 SYGVKD. CDR3 loop: CAISRGLPTDTQYF.